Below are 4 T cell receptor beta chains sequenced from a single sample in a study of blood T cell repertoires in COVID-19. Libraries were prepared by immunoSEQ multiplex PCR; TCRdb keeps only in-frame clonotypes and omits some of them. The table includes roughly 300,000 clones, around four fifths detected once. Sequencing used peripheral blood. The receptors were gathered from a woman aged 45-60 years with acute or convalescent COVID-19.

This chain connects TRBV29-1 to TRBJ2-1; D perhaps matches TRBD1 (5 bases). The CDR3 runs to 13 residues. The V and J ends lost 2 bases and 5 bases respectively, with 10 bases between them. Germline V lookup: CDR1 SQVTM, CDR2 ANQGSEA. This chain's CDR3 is CSVEIQVDNEQFF. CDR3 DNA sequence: TGCAGCGTTGAAATACAGGTTGACAATGAGCAGTTCTTC.

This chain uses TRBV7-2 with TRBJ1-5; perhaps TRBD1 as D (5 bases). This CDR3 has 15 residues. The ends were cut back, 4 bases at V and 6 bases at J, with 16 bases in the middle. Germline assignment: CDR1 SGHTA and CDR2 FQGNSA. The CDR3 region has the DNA TGTGCCAGCAGCTCGGCGGTAGGGGCAGTTCAGCCCCAGCATTTT. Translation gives CASSSAVGAVQPQHF.

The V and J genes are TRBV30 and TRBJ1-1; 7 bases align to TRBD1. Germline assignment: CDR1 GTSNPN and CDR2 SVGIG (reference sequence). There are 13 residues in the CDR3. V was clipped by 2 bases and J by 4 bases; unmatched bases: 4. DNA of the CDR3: TGTGCCTGGAGTTTACAGGGGTCCACTGAAGCTTTCTTT. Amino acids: CAWSLQGSTEAFF.

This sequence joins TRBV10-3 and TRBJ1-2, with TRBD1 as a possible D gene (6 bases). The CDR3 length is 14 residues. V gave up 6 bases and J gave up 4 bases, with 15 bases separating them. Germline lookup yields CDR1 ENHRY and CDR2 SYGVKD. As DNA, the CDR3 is TGTGCCATCAGACCGGACAGCTCGGGCTATGGCTACACCTTC. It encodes CAIRPDSSGYGYTF.